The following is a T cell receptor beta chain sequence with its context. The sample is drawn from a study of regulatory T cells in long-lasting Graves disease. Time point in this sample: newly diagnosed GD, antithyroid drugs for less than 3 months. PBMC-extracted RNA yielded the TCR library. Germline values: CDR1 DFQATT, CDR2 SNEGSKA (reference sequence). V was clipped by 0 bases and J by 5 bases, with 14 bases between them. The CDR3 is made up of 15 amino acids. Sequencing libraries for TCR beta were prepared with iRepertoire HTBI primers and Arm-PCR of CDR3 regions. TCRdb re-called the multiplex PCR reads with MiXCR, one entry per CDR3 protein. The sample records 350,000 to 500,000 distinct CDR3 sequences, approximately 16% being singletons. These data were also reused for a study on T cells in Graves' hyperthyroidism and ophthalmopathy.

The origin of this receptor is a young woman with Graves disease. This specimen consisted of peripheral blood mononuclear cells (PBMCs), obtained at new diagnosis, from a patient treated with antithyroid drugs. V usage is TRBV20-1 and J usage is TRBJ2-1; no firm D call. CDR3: CSARDPRNIDNEQFF. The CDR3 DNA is TGCAGTGCTAGAGATCCCCGTAATATTGACAATGAGCAGTTCTTC.